This entry lists 24 T cell receptor beta chains sequenced from one sample in a study of T cells after yellow fever vaccination. Via MiXCR, TCRdb re-called the 5' RACE reads, giving one row per CDR3 protein. This table has hundreds of thousands of distinct CDR3 sequences, approximately 13% appearing once. This sample comprised PBMCs, obtained on the day of the yellow fever booster vaccination. The receptors come from a man aged 25-45 years who received the YFV17D yellow fever vaccine.

V usage is TRBV7-8 and J usage is TRBJ2-2, with 8 bases identical to TRBD1. Trimming cost V 1 base and J 1 base; bases outside gene matches: 2. This CDR3 region has 16 residues. CDR1 SGHVS and CDR2 FQNEAQ come from the germline V gene. CDR3 sequence (DNA): TGTGCCAGCAGCTTAGTTGGGACAGGGAACACCGGGGAGCTGTTTTTT. Protein sequence: CASSLVGTGNTGELFF.

In its sample, this clonotype was seen a few times. The chain uses TRBV3-1 and TRBJ2-4; the D gene could be TRBD1 or TRBD2 (5 bases each). This CDR3 comprises 17 residues. CDR1 and CDR2 (germline): LGHDT, YNNKEL (reference sequence). V dropped 1 base and J dropped 1 base, with 14 bases sitting between them. The CDR3: CASSQAPGPGAKNIQYF. CDR3 bases: TGTGCCAGCAGCCAAGCCCCAGGGCCGGGGGCCAAAAACATTCAGTACTTC. Looking up the rest from reference TRBV3-1 and TRBJ2-4 gives the full variable domain: DTAVSQTPKYLVTQMGNDKSIKCEQNLGHDTMYWYKQDSKKFLKIMFSYNNKELIINETVPNRFSPKSPDKAHLNLHINSLELGDSAVYFCASSQAPGPGAKNIQYFGAGTRLSVL.

This chain joins TRBV7-6 and TRBJ2-1; 8 bases agree with TRBD2. In germline, CDR1 is SGHVS, CDR2 FNYEAQ. The CDR3 totals 14 residues. V was clipped by 6 bases and J by 3 bases; unmatched bases: 4. CDR3 sequence: CASSFSGNYNEQFF. In DNA form, the CDR3 reads TGTGCCAGCAGTTTTAGCGGGAACTACAATGAGCAGTTCTTC.

This clonotype was seen a few times. V and J are TRBV7-2 and TRBJ2-3; D is ambiguous. CDR1 and CDR2 (germline): SGHTA, FQGNSA. The CDR3 is 11 residues long. V dropped 1 base and J dropped 10 bases, with 6 bases sitting between them. CDR3 nucleotides: TGTGCCAGCAGCTTAGAACGGGCGCAGTATTTT. It codes for CASSLERAQYF.

This clonotype was detected a few times. This CDR3 is CASNSSPLYEQYF. In nucleotides, the CDR3 is TGTGCCAGCAATAGCTCTCCCCTCTACGAGCAGTACTTC. The V gene is TRBV28, the J gene TRBJ2-7; the D is unclear. V lost 7 bases and J lost 3, with 13 bases in between. Germline V lookup: CDR1 MDHEN, CDR2 SYDVKM. The CDR3 has 13 amino acids.

This clonotype came up a few times. The chain couples TRBV20-1 to TRBJ2-5; D could derive from TRBD1 or TRBD2 (5 bases each). V shed 3 bases and J shed 6 bases, with 14 bases lying between them. This CDR3 is built from 13 residues. The germline V gene encodes CDR1 DFQATT and CDR2 SNEGSKA (reference sequence). DNA for the CDR3: TGCAGTGCTAGCGCACTTGGGGGACAGACCCAGTACTTC. Translated, it gives CSASALGGQTQYF.

This clonotype was recorded at least ten times. The V call is TRBV29-1, the J call TRBJ2-7; the D call may be TRBD1 or TRBD2 (5 bases each). The CDR3 loop spans 13 amino acids. CDR1 SQVTM and CDR2 ANQGSEA come from the germline V gene. The germline V and J ends were trimmed by 7 bases and 3 bases, with 16 bases remaining between them. The CDR3, as DNA: TGCAGCGCCAACGTTGGGGGAAGCTACGAGCAGTACTTC. Translation gives CSANVGGSYEQYF.

This clonotype was counted a few times. The chain has TRBV5-1 and TRBJ2-3; TRBD1 might be the D (5 bases). With 6 bases removed from V and 6 bases from J, the gap between germline ends came to 8 bases. Per the germline V gene, CDR1 is SGHRS and CDR2 is YFSETQ. The CDR3 loop spans 11 amino acids. The CDR3 nucleotides read TGCGCCAGCACACGACAGGATACGCAGTATTTT. Protein: CASTRQDTQYF. The variable domain in full, completed from reference TRBV5-1 and TRBJ2-3, reads KAGVTQTPRYLIKTRGQQVTLSCSPISGHRSVSWYQQTPGQGLQFLFEYFSETQRNKGNFPGRFSGRQFSNSRSEMNVSTLELGDSALYLCASTRQDTQYFGPGTRLTVL.

The chain is built from TRBV6-2 or TRBV6-3 and TRBJ2-7; a possible D gene is TRBD2 (6 bases). The CDR3 is made up of 15 amino acids. V lost 7 bases to trimming and J lost 6 bases, with 22 bases between them. Germline V lookup: CDR1 MNHEY, CDR2 SVGEGT. In nucleotides, the CDR3 is TGTGCCAGCACCAACCGGGGACTCACTATGGGCGAGCAGTACTTC. Amino acids: CASTNRGLTMGEQYF.

V is TRBV7-9 and J is TRBJ2-3; D is undetermined. The length of the CDR3 is 14 residues. Deletions cut 3 bases from V and 1 base from J, with 8 bases between. Germline-derived CDR1 and CDR2 are SEHNR and FQNEAQ (reference sequence). As DNA, the CDR3 is TGTGCCAGCAGCTTCGATATCCGCACAGATACGCAGTATTTT. Its translation is CASSFDIRTDTQYF.

The rearrangement uses TRBV4-3 and TRBJ1-5; possible D gene TRBD1, 5 bases. CDR1 is LGHNA and CDR2 is YSLEER in the germline V gene. Between the trimmed V and J ends, which lost 4 bases and 3 bases, there was a span of 13 bases. CDR3 length: 15 residues. The CDR3 spells CASSPTWGFNQPQHF. The CDR3 DNA follows: TGCGCCAGCAGCCCCACGTGGGGGTTCAATCAGCCCCAGCATTTT.

This clonotype appeared a few times. This sequence joins TRBV29-1 and TRBJ2-5; 8 positions match TRBD1. This CDR3 spans 13 amino acids. Germline assignment: CDR1 SQVTM and CDR2 ANQGSEA. The V and J ends lost 4 bases and 4 bases, in that order; junction bases with no gene match: 5. The CDR3 DNA reads as TGCAGCGTTGGGACAGGGTTCCCAGAGACCCAGTACTTC. This encodes CSVGTGFPETQYF.

This clonotype has just a few counts. V and J are TRBV5-1 and TRBJ2-7; D remains ambiguous. This CDR3 comprises 12 residues. Germline-derived CDR1 and CDR2 are SGHRS and YFSETQ. Trimming removed 1 base from V and 6 bases from J, with 8 bases in between. CDR3 coding DNA: TGCGCCAGCAGCTTGAGCCGGTCCGAGCAGTACTTC. This gives the protein CASSLSRSEQYF.

The chain couples TRBV12-3 or TRBV12-4 to TRBJ2-5, with TRBD1 matching 7 bases. V lost 2 bases to trimming and J lost 5 bases; unmatched junction nucleotides: 5. The CDR3 consists of 14 residues. This chain's CDR3 is CASSLLRGPETQYF. In DNA form, the CDR3 reads TGTGCCAGCAGTTTACTAAGGGGGCCGGAGACCCAGTACTTC.

This clonotype has more than one count but fewer than ten. The CDR3 is CSATVSGRLGEQYF. CDR3 coding DNA: TGCAGTGCTACCGTTAGCGGGAGGTTGGGCGAGCAGTACTTC. V is TRBV20-1 and J is TRBJ2-7, with 10 nucleotides matching TRBD2. Germline V CDR1 and CDR2: DFQATT, SNEGSKA (reference sequence). This CDR3 is 14 amino acids long. Trimming removed 4 bases from V and 6 bases from J; junction bases left unmatched: 9.

The chain carries TRBV5-1 and TRBJ1-4; TRBD1 might be the D (5 bases). CDR1 and CDR2 (germline): SGHRS, YFSETQ. This CDR3 contains 15 residues. The V end was cut by 0 bases, the J end by 4 bases, with 10 bases between. CDR3 DNA sequence: TGCGCCAGCAGCTTGGGACGGGGCGTTAATGAAAAACTGTTTTTT. Protein product: CASSLGRGVNEKLFF.

This clonotype was seen only a few times. V is TRBV9 and J is TRBJ2-3; 12 nucleotides line up with TRBD2. Trimming removed 0 bases from V and 3 bases from J; junction bases left unmatched: 8. Germline CDR1 and CDR2: SGDLS and YYNGEE. The CDR3 has 18 amino acids. CDR3 region: CASSVELTSGSGTDTQYF. In DNA, the CDR3 is TGTGCCAGCAGCGTAGAATTGACTAGCGGGAGTGGGACAGATACGCAGTATTTT.

V is TRBV9 and J is TRBJ2-5, with TRBD2 matching 10 bases. The CDR3 sequence is 15 residues long. The V gene's germline CDR1 is SGDLS and CDR2 YYNGEE. V dropped 3 bases and J dropped 5; count of bases not matched to a gene: 7. CDR3 DNA: TGTGCCAGCAGCGCAGGACTAGCGGAGGGTGAGACCCAGTACTTC. It is translated as CASSAGLAEGETQYF. The entire variable domain, with the rest obtained from reference TRBV9 and TRBJ2-5, is as follows: DSGVTQTPKHLITATGQRVTLRCSPRSGDLSVYWYQQSLDQGLQFLIQYYNGEERAKGNILERFSAQQFPDLHSELNLSSLELGDSALYFCASSAGLAEGETQYFGPGTRLLVL.

This clonotype was counted between two and nine times. The chain joins TRBV6-6 to TRBJ1-1; the D gene is possibly TRBD1 (5 bases). V shed 6 bases and J shed 4 bases, with 12 bases lying between them. The length of the CDR3 is 13 residues. The germline V gene has CDR1 MNHNY and CDR2 SVGAGI (reference sequence). CDR3 sequence (DNA): TGTGCCAGCAGGGAGGGGTGGGGCACTGAAGCTTTCTTT. Amino acids: CASREGWGTEAFF.

The chain couples TRBV28 to TRBJ1-2, with D perhaps TRBD1 (6 bases). Trimming left V 3 bases short and J 4 bases short, with 12 bases between. Germline V gives CDR1 MDHEN, CDR2 SYDVKM. The CDR3 totals 14 residues. CDR3 nucleotides: TGTGCCAGCAGTTTGGGGGCGTCGTTCTATGGCTACACCTTC. Its protein is CASSLGASFYGYTF.

This clonotype was seen a handful of times. The chain recombines TRBV7-2 with TRBJ2-7, with a weak D call TRBD1 (5 bases). CDR3 length: 15 amino acids. Trimming left V 5 bases short and J 2 bases short, with 16 bases between. Germline V lookup: CDR1 SGHTA, CDR2 FQGNSA. The DNA for the CDR3 is TGTGCCAGCAGCCTAGGGGTCACGGGCACCTACGAGCAGTACTTC. As protein: CASSLGVTGTYEQYF.

This clonotype was counted only a few times. The CDR3 DNA sequence: TGTGCCAGCAGCTTAAAATCGGGACAGCTGAACACCGGGGAGCTGTTTTTT. Translation: CASSLKSGQLNTGELFF. The genes are TRBV7-3 and TRBJ2-2, with 7 bases fitting TRBD1. J gave up 1 base and V 1 base, and 6 bases lay outside the gene matches. CDR1 is SGHTA and CDR2 is FQGTGA in the germline V gene. There are 17 residues in the CDR3.

This clonotype occurred many times. The gene calls are TRBV6-6 and TRBJ2-3; D not certain. Germline CDR1 MNHNY, CDR2 SVGAGI (reference sequence). V was clipped by 7 bases and J by 5 bases, with 4 bases between them. The CDR3 covers 10 residues. The CDR3 DNA reads as TGTGCCAGCAACAGAGATACGCAGTATTTT. Translated, it gives CASNRDTQYF.

J is TRBJ2-1 and V is TRBV7-2; TRBD2 matches 9 bases. The CDR3 length is 15 residues. The V gene's germline CDR1 is SGHTA and CDR2 FQGNSA. J was trimmed by 7 bases and V by 7 bases; bases with no gene match: 11. For the CDR3, the DNA is TGTGCCAGCACCAACTATGGGACTAGCCATAATGAGCAGTTCTTC. Translated, it gives CASTNYGTSHNEQFF. The full variable domain, rest sourced from reference TRBV7-2 and TRBJ2-1, is GAGVSQSPSNKVTEKGKDVELRCDPISGHTALYWYRQSLGQGLEFLIYFQGNSAPDKSGLPSDRFSAERTGGSVSTLTIQRTQQEDSAVYLCASTNYGTSHNEQFFGPGTRLTVL.